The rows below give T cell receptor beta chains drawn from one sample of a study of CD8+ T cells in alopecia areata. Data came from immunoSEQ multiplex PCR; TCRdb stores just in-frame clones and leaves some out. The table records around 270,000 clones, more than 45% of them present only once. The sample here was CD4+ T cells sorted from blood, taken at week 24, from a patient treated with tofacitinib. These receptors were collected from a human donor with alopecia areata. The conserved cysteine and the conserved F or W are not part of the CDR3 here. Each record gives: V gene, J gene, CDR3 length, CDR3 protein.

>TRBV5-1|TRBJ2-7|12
ASSPRGATYEQY
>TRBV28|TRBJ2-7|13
ASRPTSGYSYEQY
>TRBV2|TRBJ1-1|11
ASTLGPYTEAF
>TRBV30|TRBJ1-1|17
AWSDRTRDRGIRSGEAF
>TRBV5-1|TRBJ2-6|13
ASRTRTNGANVLT
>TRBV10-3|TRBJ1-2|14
AIAPAGTGSNYGYT
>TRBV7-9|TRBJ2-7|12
ASSLIQTSYEQY
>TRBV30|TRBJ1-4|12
AWSPLRQGEKLF
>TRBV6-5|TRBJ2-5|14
ASSLEAGGTTETQY
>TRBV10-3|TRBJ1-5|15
AISERGPGQGGQPQH
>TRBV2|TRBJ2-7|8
ACTAYEQY
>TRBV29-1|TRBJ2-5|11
SVELGTQETQY